One and the same sample provided the 2 T cell receptor beta chains below, sequenced in a study of blood T cells in healthy people across ages. Then a second PCR, running about 6 to 12 cycles, was carried out with a sample-barcoded 5' primer and a J-beta primer mix. MiXCR, applied by TCRdb to the 5' RACE reads, yields one record per CDR3 protein. Among about 1.8 million distinct CDR3 sequences listed, just under 50% were seen once. The sequenced sample was blood. Receptors were obtained from a woman aged 40 to 49 in good health.

The chain carries TRBV4-1 and TRBJ2-5; D is perhaps TRBD2 (5 bases). Trimming left V 1 base short and J 2 bases short, with 20 bases between. Germline lookup yields CDR1 MGHRA and CDR2 YSYEKL. The CDR3 covers 18 residues. The CDR3 sequence is CASSQGTVVAGGQETQYF. Here the CDR3 DNA reads TGCGCCAGCAGCCAAGGGACGGTGGTTGCAGGAGGACAAGAGACCCAGTACTTC.

This clonotype was seen only a few times. This chain links TRBV7-9 with TRBJ2-1; D possibly corresponds to TRBD2 (6 bases). From germline, CDR1 is SEHNR and CDR2 FQNEAQ (reference sequence). V was trimmed by 4 bases and J by 4 bases, leaving 14 bases between them. The CDR3 has 15 residues. This CDR3 is CASSSPGLEYNEQFF. Here the CDR3 DNA reads TGTGCCAGCAGCTCCCCGGGACTTGAGTACAATGAGCAGTTCTTC.